Each of the 32 T cell receptor delta chains below was sequenced from the same sample in a study of gamma-delta T cells after stem cell transplantation. TCRdb called clones from the RT-PCR reads again using CATT. The sample includes some 6,000 delta-chain clones, approximately 1.9% of them seen just once. Sequencing was performed on gamma-delta T cells. Every receptor here comes from a human donor. It is not recorded whose cells these are; they may come from a transplant donor.

This clone was recorded a few times. The protein held in TCRdb is that of a much larger clone and does not match this DNA's translation at residue 18, likely because of a read error; the protein shown is translated from the DNA. The chain couples TRDV2 to TRDJ1; 10 bases are shared with TRDD3. This CDR3 spans 20 amino acids. Germline V CDR1 and CDR2: GEAIGNYY, EKD. The CDR3: CACDTVEGGVLGDYTDKPIF. The CDR3, as DNA: TGTGCCTGTGACACCGTTGAAGGAGGAGTACTGGGGGATTACACCGATAAACCCATCTTT.

In its sample, this clone ranks as medium-sized (0.01 to 0.1%). The V and J genes are TRDV2 and TRDJ1; 13 nucleotides align to TRDD3. Germline CDR1 GEAIGNYY, CDR2 EKD. CDR3 length: 19 residues. The J segment lost 3 bases and the V segment lost 2 bases, leaving 14 bases of the junction unmatched. The CDR3 region is CACDKLSSSTGGYADKLIF. The CDR3 nucleotides read TGTGCCTGTGACAAACTAAGCTCTTCTACTGGGGGATACGCCGATAAACTCATCTTT.

By frequency in the sample, this clone is medium-sized. The CDR3 bases are TGTGCCTGTGACGCTTTACTGGGGGATTCAAAACTCATCTTT. This gives the protein CACDALLGDSKLIF. The chain recombines TRDV2 with TRDJ1, with TRDD3 matching over 10 bases. The CDR3 length is 14 residues. The germline gives CDR1 GEAIGNYY, CDR2 EKD. The V segment lost 3 bases and the J segment 8 bases; nucleotides outside the gene matches: 8.

In its sample, this clone ranks as medium-sized. The chain combines TRDV2 with TRDJ1, with TRDD3 identical over 8 bases. J was trimmed by 8 bases and V by 3 bases; bases with no gene match: 10. The CDR3 totals 14 residues. Germline V lookup: CDR1 GEAIGNYY, CDR2 EKD. This CDR3 reads CACDPVASGGKLIF. CDR3 nucleotide sequence: TGTGCCTGTGACCCCGTTGCGTCTGGGGGAAAACTCATCTTT.

Worth noting for this clone: TCRdb's protein for this DNA is that of a much larger clone and differs from the translation at residue 10, likely a read error; the protein shown is the DNA translation. Additional DNA sequences in this sample encode the identical CDR3. V usage is TRDV2 and J usage is TRDJ1, with D possibly TRDD3 on 6 matching bases. Trimming left V 2 bases short and J 2 bases short, with 17 bases between. The CDR3 is 16 residues long. Germline V gives CDR1 GEAIGNYY, CDR2 EKD. The CDR3 nucleotides read TGTGCCTGTGACATGGTTGGGGGTCCTCGGACCGATAAACTCATCTTT. Translated: CACDMVGGPRTDKLIF.

By share, this clone counts as medium-sized. The chain couples TRDV2 to TRDJ3; D possibly corresponds to TRDD3 (6 bases). Trimming cost V 0 bases and J 0 bases, with 14 bases left between them. In germline, CDR1 is GEAIGNYY, CDR2 EKD. The CDR3 sequence is 19 residues long. CDR3 DNA: TGTGCCTGTGACACCGGGGATCCGTTAAGCTCCTGGGACACCCGACAGATGTTTTTC. Protein sequence: CACDTGDPLSSWDTRQMFF.

For this clone: A far larger clone is just one base off, so this is likely a read error. The sample contains more than one DNA sequence encoding this CDR3. The chain is built from TRDV2 and TRDJ1; D unresolved. In germline, CDR1 is GEAIGNYY, CDR2 EKD. This CDR3 has 14 residues. DNA for the CDR3: TGTGCCTGTGACACCGCGGGGTACACCGATAAGCTCATCTTT. This translates into CACDTAGYTDKLIF.

V is TRDV2 and J is TRDJ1; 7 nucleotides match TRDD3. Trimming removed 0 bases from V and 10 bases from J; junction bases left unmatched: 13. The germline V gene has CDR1 GEAIGNYY and CDR2 EKD. There are 15 residues in the CDR3. CDR3 sequence reads: CACDTVSLGADGLIF. For the CDR3, the DNA is TGTGCCTGTGACACCGTCAGTCTGGGGGCCGATGGACTCATCTTT.

This clone was counted a few times. TCRdb records a much larger clone's protein for this DNA, with a difference at residue 5 that likely arises from a read error; the protein given is the translation of the DNA. The chain recombines TRDV2 with TRDJ1; 8 positions match TRDD3. V lost 3 bases, J lost 0 bases, and 14 bases stayed unmatched. The length of the CDR3 is 18 residues. The germline gives CDR1 GEAIGNYY, CDR2 EKD. The CDR3, as DNA: TGTGCCTGTGACGGGGTACTGGGGGCTGCCCCGTACACCGATAAACTCATCTTT. Translating gives CACDGVLGAAPYTDKLIF.

This clone was seen more than once but under ten times. It differs at one base from a far larger clone, so likely a read error. Other DNA sequences in this specimen translate into the identical CDR3. The chain combines TRDV2 with TRDJ1; 7 bases are shared with TRDD3. The CDR3 has 15 amino acids. CDR1 is GEAIGNYY, CDR2 EKD, per germline. Here the CDR3 reads CACDTLGVPTDKLIF. CDR3 in DNA: TGTGCCTGTGACACCCTGGGGGTCCCCACCGATAAACTCATTTTT.

In its sample, this clone is large. This CDR3 is also generated by other DNA sequences in the sample. CDR3 residues: CACDGLGGTDKLIF. CDR3 DNA sequence: TGTGCCTGTGACGGACTTGGAGGCACCGATAAACTCATCTTT. The J gene is TRDJ1, the V gene TRDV2; D remains unclear. Germline V gene lookup returns CDR1 GEAIGNYY and CDR2 EKD. The CDR3 runs 14 residues. The V and J ends lost 3 bases and 1 base respectively, with 11 bases between them.

CDR3 bases: TGTGCCTGTGACCCTGTACTGGGGGATACGCAAGGGTCGGGACCCATCTTT. It specifies CACDPVLGDTQGSGPIF. V and J are TRDV2 and TRDJ1, with 13 positions matching TRDD3. Germline loops: CDR1 GEAIGNYY, CDR2 EKD. With 3 bases clipped from V and 13 bases from J, the junction kept 19 bases outside the gene matches. The CDR3 covers 17 residues.

Turning to this clone: A much larger clonotype is one base distant, so this may be a read error. In the same sample, other DNA sequences code for this CDR3. The gene calls are TRDV2 and TRDJ1, with 13 bases fitting TRDD3. Germline CDR1 reads GEAIGNYY; CDR2 reads EKD. J gave up 3 bases and V 3 bases, and 9 bases lay outside the gene matches. This CDR3 region has 17 residues. The CDR3 sequence is CACDSLLGDTHADKLIF. In nucleotides, the CDR3 is TGTGCCTGTGACTCGCTACTGGGGGATACGCATGCCGATAAACTCATCTTT.

In its sample, this clone was seen many times. A far larger clone differs by one base, so this is likely a read error. Other DNA sequences in the sample encode the same CDR3. The J gene is TRDJ1, the V gene TRDV2; a possible D gene is TRDD3 (6 bases). In germline, CDR1 is GEAIGNYY, CDR2 EKD. Trimming took off 0 bases at V and 1 base at J, with 11 bases between the two ends. The CDR3 is 15 residues long. This CDR3 is CACDTVGGSTDKLIF. CDR3 DNA: TGTGCCTGTGACACCGTGGGGGGAAGCACCGATAAACTCATCTTT.

The chain recombines TRDV2 with TRDJ1; 7 nucleotides align to TRDD3. Losses at the gene ends were 3 bases for V and 0 bases for J; bases not matched to a gene: 15. The CDR3 runs 18 residues. Germline assignment: CDR1 GEAIGNYY and CDR2 EKD. In nucleotides, the CDR3 is TGTGCCTGTGACGCTGTACAGGGCGGGGGATCTAACACCGATAAACTCATCTTT. Amino acids: CACDAVQGGGSNTDKLIF.

The rearrangement uses TRDV2 and TRDJ1, with 8 bases identical to TRDD3. The CDR3 covers 20 residues. Trimming removed 3 bases from V and 2 bases from J; junction bases left unmatched: 22. CDR1 is GEAIGNYY, CDR2 EKD, per germline. The CDR3 bases are TGTGCCTGTGACCCCACTTCCCCTGTACTGGGGGGCGGTTGGACCGATAAACTCATCTTT. This encodes CACDPTSPVLGGGWTDKLIF.

This clone was detected only a few times. A far larger clone is one base from this, pointing to a likely read error. This CDR3 is also generated by other DNA sequences in the sample. This chain joins TRDV2 and TRDJ1; D remains ambiguous. Germline CDR1 GEAIGNYY, CDR2 EKD. With 3 bases removed from V and 0 bases from J, the gap between germline ends came to 16 bases. The CDR3 is 16 residues long. The CDR3 loop is CACDLVPGSNTDKLIF. As DNA, the CDR3 is TGTGCCTGTGACCTCGTGCCCGGCTCGAACACCGATAAACTCATCTTT.

With respect to this clone: A far bigger clonotype differs at one base, so this is likely a read error. Other DNA sequences in the same sample also yield this CDR3. This chain links TRDV2 with TRDJ1; 12 bases map to TRDD3. This CDR3 is 18 amino acids long. After removal of 3 bases from V and 0 bases from J, the junction contained 10 bases not matched to a gene. Germline CDR1 reads GEAIGNYY; CDR2 reads EKD. In DNA form, the CDR3 reads TGTGCCTGTGACTCGCTACTGGGGGATACAAGTTACACCGATAAACTCATCTTT. Its translation is CACDSLLGDTSYTDKLIF.

On this clone: A far larger clone is a single base away, which makes a read error likely. The identical CDR3 is also encoded by other nucleotide sequences in the sample. This sequence joins TRDV2 and TRDJ1; 9 positions match TRDD3. CDR1 is GEAIGNYY, CDR2 EKD, per germline. The length of the CDR3 is 15 residues. The DNA for the CDR3 is TGTGCCTGTGACTTACTGGGGGACTACACTGATAAACTCATCTTT. Amino acids: CACDLLGDYTDKLIF.

Comments on this clone: TCRdb's protein, taken from a much larger clone, differs from this DNA's translation at residue 16, likely owing to a read error; the protein displayed comes from the DNA. This chain joins TRDV2 and TRDJ1; 12 bases are shared with TRDD3. This CDR3 has 18 residues. CDR1 is GEAIGNYY, CDR2 EKD, per germline. The CDR3, as DNA: TGTGCCTGTGACACGCTGGGGGATACGGGACCGTACACCGATAAACCCATCTTT. It encodes CACDTLGDTGPYTDKPIF.

Only a few counts were recorded for this clone. With a far larger clone one base away, a read error is the likely cause. The identical CDR3 is also encoded by other nucleotide sequences in the sample. The chain has TRDV2 and TRDJ1; TRDD3 matches 9 bases. CDR1 and CDR2 from the germline V gene are GEAIGNYY and EKD. V shed 1 base and J 0 bases; nucleotides not matched to a gene: 11. The CDR3 is 18 residues long. The CDR3 DNA follows: TGTGCCTGTGACACGCTAGGGGATACGGGACCGTACACCGATAAACTCATCTTT. Its translation is CACDTLGDTGPYTDKLIF.

Only a few counts were recorded for this clone. The CDR3 loop is CALGVPPSSGGYFDTDKLIF. The CDR3, as DNA: TGTGCTCTTGGGGTCCCTCCTTCCTCCGGGGGATACTTCGACACCGATAAACTCATCTTT. The chain is built from TRDV1 and TRDJ1; 9 bases map to TRDD3. Germline V lookup: CDR1 TSWWSYY, CDR2 QGS. The CDR3 runs 20 residues. The J segment lost 0 bases and the V segment lost 4 bases, leaving 18 bases of the junction unmatched.

This clone was counted only a few times. A single base is all that separates this from a far larger clone, so a read error is likely. This sequence joins TRDV2 and TRDJ1, with TRDD3 matching over 10 bases. This CDR3 is built from 17 residues. Germline CDR1 reads GEAIGNYY; CDR2 reads EKD. J gave up 4 bases and V 3 bases, and 13 bases lay outside the gene matches. CDR3 region: CACDQVLGDLRYDKLIF. The CDR3 nucleotides are TGTGCCTGTGACCAAGTACTGGGGGATCTGAGGTACGATAAACTCATCTTT.

With respect to this clone: A read error likely explains why the TCRdb protein, taken from a much larger clone, differs from this DNA's translation at residue 16; the protein shown is translated from the DNA. The chain uses TRDV2 and TRDJ1; 8 nucleotides align to TRDD3. Germline V lookup: CDR1 GEAIGNYY, CDR2 EKD. This CDR3 has 17 amino acids. DNA of the CDR3: TGTGCCTGTGACACTCTCCCTACTCTGGGGGACACCGATAAACTCACCTTT. Translated: CACDTLPTLGDTDKLTF.

As regards this clone: The TCRdb protein comes from a much larger clone and disagrees with this DNA's translation at residue 13, likely due to a read error; the protein given here is derived from the DNA. The rearrangement joins TRDV2 to TRDJ1; 11 nucleotides agree with TRDD3. The germline CDR1 and CDR2 sequences are GEAIGNYY and EKD. This CDR3 region has 15 residues. The CDR3 DNA reads as TGTGCCTGTGACAACTGGGGGATAAGCACCGATAAATTCATCTTT. It specifies CACDNWGISTDKFIF.

This clone is labeled as medium-sized. The same CDR3 arises from other DNA sequences in this sample as well. The chain combines TRDV2 with TRDJ1, with D perhaps matching TRDD3 (6 bases). CDR3 length: 15 amino acids. Germline V gives CDR1 GEAIGNYY, CDR2 EKD. V dropped 3 bases and J dropped 0 bases, with 13 bases sitting between them. The CDR3 loop is CACDALGGYTDKLIF. The CDR3 nucleotides read TGTGCCTGTGACGCCTTGGGGGGCTACACCGATAAACTCATCTTT.

Concerning this clone: The junction departs from the called germline gene at one end, perhaps through a read error. The rearrangement links TRDV2 to TRDJ1; 8 nucleotides line up with TRDD3. Germline loops: CDR1 GEAIGNYY, CDR2 EKD. This CDR3 has 15 residues. The CDR3 sequence: CSALLGGTPTDKLIF. CDR3 DNA: TGCTCGGCTCTACTGGGGGGTACACCGACCGATAAACTCATCTTT.

With regard to this clone: This sequence is one base from a far larger clone and is likely a read error. Other nucleotide sequences from this sample produce the same CDR3. The chain carries TRDV2 and TRDJ1, with 11 bases lining up with TRDD3. The V gene's germline CDR1 is GEAIGNYY and CDR2 EKD. The length of the CDR3 is 17 residues. The V segment lost 0 bases and the J segment 3 bases; nucleotides outside the gene matches: 8. The CDR3 coding sequence is TGTGCCTGTGACACCATCGATGGGGGATACGCTGCCGATAAACTCATCTTT. Translation gives CACDTIDGGYAADKLIF.

This clone was observed a handful of times. This DNA translates differently at residue 7 from the TCRdb protein, which is that of a much larger clone; a read error is likely, and the protein shown is the DNA's own translation. V and J are TRDV2 and TRDJ1, with 12 bases identical to TRDD3. The V segment lost 0 bases and the J segment 3 bases; nucleotides outside the gene matches: 16. This CDR3 spans 20 amino acids. Germline CDR1 reads GEAIGNYY; CDR2 reads EKD. The CDR3 DNA reads TGTGCCTGTGACACCGTGGCACCTGGGGGATACGGAAGTAGGGCCGATAAACTCATCTTT. This sequence encodes CACDTVAPGGYGSRADKLIF.

CDR3 amino acids: CACDTFPTGGYSDKLIF. As DNA, the CDR3 is TGTGCCTGTGACACCTTCCCTACTGGGGGATACTCCGATAAACTCATCTTT. J is TRDJ1 and V is TRDV2, with 12 positions matching TRDD3. This CDR3 is 17 amino acids long. Trimming took 0 bases from V and 3 from J; bases not matched to a gene: 7. In germline, CDR1 is GEAIGNYY, CDR2 EKD.

In regard to this clone: The TCRdb record carries a much larger clone's protein, which differs from this DNA's translation at residue 4; a read error is the likely cause, and the protein listed here is the DNA translation. The chain couples TRDV2 to TRDJ1; D ambiguous. The CDR3 contains 16 residues. V lost 5 bases to trimming and J lost 0 bases, with 18 bases between them. CDR1 and CDR2 (germline): GEAIGNYY, EKD. The CDR3 nucleotides read TGTGCCTGTGGCGAGGTGGGAGACCTCTACACCGATAAACTCATCTTT. This gives the protein CACGEVGDLYTDKLIF.

This clone rates as large (0.1 to 1%). The same CDR3 can be traced to other DNA sequences in this sample. J is TRDJ1 and V is TRDV2, with a tentative D call TRDD3 (6 bases). Trimming removed 0 bases from V and 0 bases from J, with 10 bases in between. The CDR3 has 15 amino acids. Germline lookup yields CDR1 GEAIGNYY and CDR2 EKD. The CDR3 region has the DNA TGTGCCTGTGACACCTTGGGGATGTACACCGATAAACTCATCTTT. Translation: CACDTLGMYTDKLIF.